The sample holds a few counts of the clone carrying this T cell receptor beta chain. This sample holds PBMCs from roughly 10 ml fresh peripheral blood. TCR beta CDR3 regions were amplified from RNA. HTBI primers were the set used in a first-round RT-PCR of the TCR CDR3. TCRdb analysed the multiplex PCR reads with MiXCR anew, one entry per CDR3 protein. The data show more than 350,000 distinct CDR3 sequences, roughly 15% seen once. This sample stems from a study of T cells in Graves' hyperthyroidism and ophthalmopathy. On the study more broadly: Peripheral blood was collected at initial diagnosis, before any treatment.

Germline V gene data show CDR1 as MNHEY and CDR2 as SMNVEV (reference sequence). This CDR3 region has 14 residues. Trimming pared 5 bases from V and 10 bases from J, leaving 18 bases between. This sequence joins TRBV27 and TRBJ2-1; possibly TRBD2 for D (6 bases). This sequence originates from a woman in her sixties with Graves' ophthalmopathy. Source material: blood. The CDR3 region has the DNA TGTGCCAGCAGTAGTCCGGGACTCCTCAACGAGCAGTTCTTC. It encodes CASSSPGLLNEQFF.